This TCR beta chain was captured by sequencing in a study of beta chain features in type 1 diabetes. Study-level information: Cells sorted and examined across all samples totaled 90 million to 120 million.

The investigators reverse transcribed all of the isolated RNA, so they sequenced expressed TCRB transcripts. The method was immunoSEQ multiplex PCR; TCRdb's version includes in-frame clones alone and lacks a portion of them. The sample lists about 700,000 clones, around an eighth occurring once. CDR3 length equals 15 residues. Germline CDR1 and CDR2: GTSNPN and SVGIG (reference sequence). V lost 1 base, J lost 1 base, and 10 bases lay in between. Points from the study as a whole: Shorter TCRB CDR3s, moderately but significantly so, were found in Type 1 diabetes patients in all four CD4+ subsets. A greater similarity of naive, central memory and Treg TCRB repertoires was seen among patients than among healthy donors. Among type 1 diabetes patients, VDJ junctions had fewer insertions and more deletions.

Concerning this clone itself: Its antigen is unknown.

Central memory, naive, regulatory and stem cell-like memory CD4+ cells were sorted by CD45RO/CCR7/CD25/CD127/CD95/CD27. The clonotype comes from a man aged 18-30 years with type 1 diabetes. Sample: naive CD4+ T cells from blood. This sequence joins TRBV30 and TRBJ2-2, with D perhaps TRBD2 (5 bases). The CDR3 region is CAWSEGAGNTGELFF. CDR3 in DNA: TGTGCCTGGAGTGAGGGCGCGGGGAACACCGGGGAGCTGTTTTTT.